Below, one T cell receptor beta chain is given with its context. Its antigen remains unknown. The data originate from a study of cytomegalovirus exposure and HLA in healthy donors. Study-wide context: For the approximately 400 genotyped donors, 75% to 90% fell within the Caucasian-associated ancestry cluster. Regarding the study as a whole: According to reports, the classifier identified cytomegalovirus status with high specificity and sensitivity. In vitro confirmation showed three CMV-associated chains to be CMV antigen specific.

Vbeta (60) and Jbeta (13) primers were used in the PCR. Libraries were prepared by immunoSEQ multiplex PCR; TCRdb keeps only in-frame clonotypes and omits some of them. The data contain 150,000 to 200,000 clones, about four fifths of them singletons. The receptor's source is a man younger than 30 in good health and CMV-seronegative. Material for sequencing was PBMCs.

Written as DNA, the CDR3 is TGCGCCAGCAGCTCGGACAGGGGCTACGAGCAGTACTTC. Translated: CASSSDRGYEQYF. The chain recombines TRBV5-1 with TRBJ2-7; TRBD1 agrees at 9 bases. Germline assignment: CDR1 SGHRS and CDR2 YFSETQ. The CDR3 is 13 amino acids. V shed 3 bases, J shed 3 bases, and the junction held 1 base outside the gene matches.